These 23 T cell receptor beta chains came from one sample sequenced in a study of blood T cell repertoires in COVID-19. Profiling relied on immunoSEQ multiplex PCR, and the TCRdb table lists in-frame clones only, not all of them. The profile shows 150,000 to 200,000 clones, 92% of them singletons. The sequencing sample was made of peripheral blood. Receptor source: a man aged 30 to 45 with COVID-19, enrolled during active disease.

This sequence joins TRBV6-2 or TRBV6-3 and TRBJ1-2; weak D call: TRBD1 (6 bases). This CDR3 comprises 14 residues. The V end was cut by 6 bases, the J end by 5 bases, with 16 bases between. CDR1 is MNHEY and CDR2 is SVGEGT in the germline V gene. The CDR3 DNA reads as TGTGCCAGCAGCTCCGGGACAACTCGTTATGGCTACACCTTC. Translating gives CASSSGTTRYGYTF.

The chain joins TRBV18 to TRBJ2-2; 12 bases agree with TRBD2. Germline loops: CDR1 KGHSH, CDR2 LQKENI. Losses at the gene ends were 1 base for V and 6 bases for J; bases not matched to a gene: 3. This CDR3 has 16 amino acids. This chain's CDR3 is CASSPRLAGVAGELFF. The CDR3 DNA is TGTGCCAGCTCACCACGACTAGCGGGAGTGGCCGGGGAGCTGTTTTTT.

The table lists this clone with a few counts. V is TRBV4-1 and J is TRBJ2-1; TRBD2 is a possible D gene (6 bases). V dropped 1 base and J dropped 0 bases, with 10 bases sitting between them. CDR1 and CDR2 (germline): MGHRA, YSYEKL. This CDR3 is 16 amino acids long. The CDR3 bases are TGCGCCAGCAGCCAAGGTTCGCGGGGCTCCTACAATGAGCAGTTCTTC. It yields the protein CASSQGSRGSYNEQFF.

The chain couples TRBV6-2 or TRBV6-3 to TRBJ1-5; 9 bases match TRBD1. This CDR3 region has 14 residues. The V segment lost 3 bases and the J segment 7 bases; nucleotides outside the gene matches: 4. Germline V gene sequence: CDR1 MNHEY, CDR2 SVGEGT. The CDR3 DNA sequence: TGTGCCAGCAGTTATGGACAGGGGCTACAGCCCCAGCATTTT. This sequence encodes CASSYGQGLQPQHF.

CDR3 coding DNA: TGTGCCGCACAGGGGCGATCATACAATGAGCAGTTCTTC. Protein: CAAQGRSYNEQFF. The J gene is TRBJ2-1, the V gene TRBV28, with 7 bases lining up with TRBD1. This CDR3 region has 13 residues. CDR1 and CDR2 (germline): MDHEN, SYDVKM. The ends lost 11 bases at V and 4 bases at J; junction bases unmatched: 8.

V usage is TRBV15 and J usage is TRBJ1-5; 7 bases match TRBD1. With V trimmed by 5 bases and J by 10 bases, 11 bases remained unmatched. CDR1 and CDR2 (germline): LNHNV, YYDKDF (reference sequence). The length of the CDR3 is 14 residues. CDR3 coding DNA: TGTGCCACCAGCTTGCCAGGGGGAACCAGCCCCCAGCATTTT. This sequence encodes CATSLPGGTSPQHF.

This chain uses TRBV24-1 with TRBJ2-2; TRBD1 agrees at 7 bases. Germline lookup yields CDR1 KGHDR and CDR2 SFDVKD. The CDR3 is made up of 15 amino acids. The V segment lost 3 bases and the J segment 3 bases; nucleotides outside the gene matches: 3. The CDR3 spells CATSDPGGYTGELFF. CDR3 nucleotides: TGTGCCACCAGTGATCCAGGGGGATACACCGGGGAGCTGTTTTTT.

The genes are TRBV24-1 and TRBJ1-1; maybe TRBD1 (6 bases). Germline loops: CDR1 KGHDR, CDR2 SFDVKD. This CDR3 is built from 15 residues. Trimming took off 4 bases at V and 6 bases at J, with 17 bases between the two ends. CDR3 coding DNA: TGTGCCACCAGTGACTCGCAGGGGTCTGGGGCTGAAGCTTTCTTT. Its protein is CATSDSQGSGAEAFF.

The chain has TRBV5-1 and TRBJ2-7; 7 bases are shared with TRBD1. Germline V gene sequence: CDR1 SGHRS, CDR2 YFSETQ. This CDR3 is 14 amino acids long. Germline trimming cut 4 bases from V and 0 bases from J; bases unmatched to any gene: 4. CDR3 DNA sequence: TGCGCCAGCAGCCCGACAGGGACCTCCTACGAGCAGTACTTC. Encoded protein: CASSPTGTSYEQYF.

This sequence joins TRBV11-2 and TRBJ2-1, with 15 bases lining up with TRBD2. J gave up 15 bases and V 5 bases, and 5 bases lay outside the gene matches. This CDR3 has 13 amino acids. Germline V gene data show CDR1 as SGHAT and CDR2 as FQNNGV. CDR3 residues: CASSPQGLAGGFF. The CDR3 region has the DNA TGTGCCAGCAGCCCCCAGGGACTAGCGGGAGGGTTCTTC.

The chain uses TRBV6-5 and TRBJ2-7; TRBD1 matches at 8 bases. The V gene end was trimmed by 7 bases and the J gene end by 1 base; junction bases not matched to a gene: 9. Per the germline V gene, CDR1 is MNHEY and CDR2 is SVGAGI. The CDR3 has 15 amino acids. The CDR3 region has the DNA TGTGCCAGCACCAATGGACAGGGAATATCCTACGAGCAGTACTTC. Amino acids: CASTNGQGISYEQYF.

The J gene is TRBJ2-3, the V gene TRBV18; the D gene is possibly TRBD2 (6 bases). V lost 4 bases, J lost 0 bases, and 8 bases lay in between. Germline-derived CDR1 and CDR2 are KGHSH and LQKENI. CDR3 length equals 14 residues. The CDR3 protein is CASSLAASTDTQYF. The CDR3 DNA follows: TGTGCCAGCTCACTAGCGGCCAGCACAGATACGCAGTATTTT.

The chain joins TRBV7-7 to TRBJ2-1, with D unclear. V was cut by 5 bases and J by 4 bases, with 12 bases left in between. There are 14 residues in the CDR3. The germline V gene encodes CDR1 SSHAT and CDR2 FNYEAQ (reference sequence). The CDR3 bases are TGTGCCAGCAGCCGGAGTCGCGCTTACAATGAGCAGTTCTTC. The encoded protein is CASSRSRAYNEQFF.

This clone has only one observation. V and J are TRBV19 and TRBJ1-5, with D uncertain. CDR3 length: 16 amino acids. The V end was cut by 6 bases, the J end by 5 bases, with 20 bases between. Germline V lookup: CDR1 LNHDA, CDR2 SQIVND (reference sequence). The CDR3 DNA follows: TGTGCCAGTAGCTTCCGGTCGGTTCCTCTCGATCAGCCCCAGCATTTT. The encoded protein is CASSFRSVPLDQPQHF.

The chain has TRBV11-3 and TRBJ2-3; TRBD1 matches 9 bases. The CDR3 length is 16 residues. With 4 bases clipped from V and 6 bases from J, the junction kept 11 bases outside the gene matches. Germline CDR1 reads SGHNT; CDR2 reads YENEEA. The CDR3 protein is CASSSGRDRELDTQYF. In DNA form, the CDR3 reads TGTGCCAGCAGCTCCGGCCGGGACAGGGAGTTGGATACGCAGTATTTT.

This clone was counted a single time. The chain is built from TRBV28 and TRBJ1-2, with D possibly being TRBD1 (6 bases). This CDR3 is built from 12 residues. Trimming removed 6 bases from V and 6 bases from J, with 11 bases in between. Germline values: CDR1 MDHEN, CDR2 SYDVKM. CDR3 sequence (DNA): TGTGCCAGCAGGGGACAACATGATGGCTACACCTTC. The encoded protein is CASRGQHDGYTF.

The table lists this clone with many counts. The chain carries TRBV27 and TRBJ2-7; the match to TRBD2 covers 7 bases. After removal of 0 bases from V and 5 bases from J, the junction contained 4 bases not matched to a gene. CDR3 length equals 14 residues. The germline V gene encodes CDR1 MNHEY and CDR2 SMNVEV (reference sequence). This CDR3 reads CASSLSWGGDEQYF. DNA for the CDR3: TGTGCCAGCAGTTTATCGTGGGGGGGGGACGAGCAGTACTTC.

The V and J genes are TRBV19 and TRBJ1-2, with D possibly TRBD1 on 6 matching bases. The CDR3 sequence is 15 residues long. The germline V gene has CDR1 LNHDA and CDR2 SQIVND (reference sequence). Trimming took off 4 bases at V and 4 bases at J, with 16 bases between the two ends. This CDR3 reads CASSREDSWTYGYTF. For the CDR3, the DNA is TGTGCCAGTAGTAGAGAGGACAGTTGGACCTATGGCTACACCTTC. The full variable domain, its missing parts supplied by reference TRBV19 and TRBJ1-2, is DGGITQSPKYLFRKEGQNVTLSCEQNLNHDAMYWYRQDPGQGLRLIYYSQIVNDFQKGDIAEGYSVSREKKESFPLTVTSAQKNPTAFYLCASSREDSWTYGYTFGSGTRLTVV.

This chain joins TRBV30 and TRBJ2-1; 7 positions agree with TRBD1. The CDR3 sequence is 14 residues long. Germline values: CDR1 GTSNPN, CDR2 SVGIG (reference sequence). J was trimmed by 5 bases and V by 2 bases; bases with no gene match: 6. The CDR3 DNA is TGTGCCTGGAGTAGTGGAGACAGGGACAATGAGCAGTTCTTC. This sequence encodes CAWSSGDRDNEQFF.

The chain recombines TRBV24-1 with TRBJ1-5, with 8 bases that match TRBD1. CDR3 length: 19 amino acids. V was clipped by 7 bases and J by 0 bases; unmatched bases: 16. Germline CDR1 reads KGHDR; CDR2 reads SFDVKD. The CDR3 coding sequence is TGTGCCACCAGAGTGTACTGGGACAGGCCAAAAAATAGCAATCAGCCCCAGCATTTT. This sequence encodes CATRVYWDRPKNSNQPQHF.

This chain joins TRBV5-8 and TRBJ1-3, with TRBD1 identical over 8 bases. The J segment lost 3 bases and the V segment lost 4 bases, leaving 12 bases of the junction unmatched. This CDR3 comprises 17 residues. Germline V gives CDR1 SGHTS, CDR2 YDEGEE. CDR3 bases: TGTGCCAGCAGCCAACATAAATGGACAGGGCTTGGAAACACCATATATTTT. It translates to CASSQHKWTGLGNTIYF.

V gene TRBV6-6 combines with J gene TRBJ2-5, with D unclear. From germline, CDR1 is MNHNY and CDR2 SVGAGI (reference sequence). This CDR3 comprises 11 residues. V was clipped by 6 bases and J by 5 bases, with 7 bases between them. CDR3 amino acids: CASSELETQYF. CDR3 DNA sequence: TGTGCCAGCAGCGAGCTGGAGACCCAGTACTTC.

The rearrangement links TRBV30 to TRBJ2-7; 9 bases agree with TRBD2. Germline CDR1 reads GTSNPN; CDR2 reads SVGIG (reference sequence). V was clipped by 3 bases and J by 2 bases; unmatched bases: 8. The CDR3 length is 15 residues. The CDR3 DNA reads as TGTGCCTGGAGCCCTGGGACTAGCAGTGCCTACGAGCAGTACTTC. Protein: CAWSPGTSSAYEQYF. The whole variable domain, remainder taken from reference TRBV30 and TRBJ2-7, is SQTIHQWPATLVQPVGSPLSLECTVEGTSNPNLYWYRQAAGRGLQLLFYSVGIGQISSEVPQNLSASRPQDRQFILSSKKLLLSDSGFYLCAWSPGTSSAYEQYFGPGTRLTVT.